This T cell receptor beta chain was obtained from a study of beta chain features in type 1 diabetes. General study results and limits: VDJ junctions from patients with type 1 diabetes contained fewer insertions and more deletions. Type 1 diabetes patients had moderately but significantly shorter TCRB CDR3s in all four CD4+ subsets.

The investigators reverse transcribed all of the isolated RNA, so they sequenced expressed TCRB transcripts. Sequenced by immunoSEQ multiplex PCR; TCRdb stores in-frame clones only, minus some. Of 310,000 or so clones listed, about a tenth are singletons. Germline CDR1 reads SEHNR; CDR2 reads FQNEAQ (reference sequence). The J segment lost 5 bases and the V segment lost 3 bases, leaving 6 bases of the junction unmatched. This CDR3 comprises 14 residues. Turning to this clone: No antigen is known for it.

The chain uses TRBV7-9 and TRBJ2-7, with 8 nucleotides matching TRBD1. The TCR was taken from a young man with type 1 diabetes. The sample taken for sequencing was central memory CD4+ T cells from blood. The DNA of the CDR3 is TGTGCCAGCAGCTTTCGTGGGACAGGTGACGAGCAGTACTTC. Its protein product is CASSFRGTGDEQYF.